These 16 T cell receptor beta chains were all obtained from the same sample, sequenced in a study of cytomegalovirus exposure and HLA in healthy donors. PCR amplification relied on 60 Vbeta primers (plus 13 Jbeta primers). Data came from immunoSEQ multiplex PCR; TCRdb stores just in-frame clones and leaves some out. The repertoire holds roughly 150,000 clones, with approximately 80% as singletons. Sequenced input: PBMCs. These receptors came from a male donor in good health and CMV-seronegative.

This chain uses TRBV7-2 with TRBJ1-1, with D unclear. Germline V CDR1 and CDR2: SGHTA, FQGNSA. Trimming pared 7 bases from V and 6 bases from J, leaving 15 bases between. The CDR3 is 13 residues long. CDR3 in amino acids: CASTQDLGPEAFF. CDR3 sequence (DNA): TGTGCCAGCACCCAAGACCTGGGCCCTGAAGCTTTCTTT.

V and J are TRBV6-4 and TRBJ2-1, with D hard to call. Trimming pared 5 bases from V and 8 bases from J, leaving 13 bases between. Germline V gives CDR1 MRHNA, CDR2 SNTAGT. CDR3 size: 13 residues. The DNA of the CDR3 is TGTGCCAGCAGTAGTGACGGAGTTTATGAGCAGTTCTTC. Translation gives CASSSDGVYEQFF.

The rearrangement links TRBV5-1 to TRBJ2-2; D gene unclear. The CDR3 contains 14 residues. The V gene's germline CDR1 is SGHRS and CDR2 YFSETQ. V lost 0 bases and J 3 bases, leaving 6 bases between the germline ends. The CDR3 loop is CASSLDGDTGELFF. CDR3 nucleotides: TGCGCCAGCAGCTTGGATGGAGACACCGGGGAGCTGTTTTTT. The full variable domain, with the rest looked up from reference TRBV5-1 and TRBJ2-2, is KAGVTQTPRYLIKTRGQQVTLSCSPISGHRSVSWYQQTPGQGLQFLFEYFSETQRNKGNFPGRFSGRQFSNSRSEMNVSTLELGDSALYLCASSLDGDTGELFFGEGSRLTVL.

The chain carries TRBV6-1 and TRBJ1-2; D is undetermined. The CDR3 is made up of 13 amino acids. Trimming removed 7 bases at V and 10 bases at J, with 19 bases between. Germline CDR1 MNHNS, CDR2 SASEGT. The chain's CDR3 is CASNLNEGRSYTF. The DNA of the CDR3 is TGTGCCAGCAATCTCAACGAGGGTAGATCCTACACCTTC.

This chain connects TRBV5-4 to TRBJ2-3; 9 bases align to TRBD1. CDR1 SGHNT and CDR2 YYREEE come from the germline V gene (reference sequence). V gave up 1 base and J gave up 14 bases; unmatched junction bases: 5. The CDR3 is made up of 12 amino acids. Written as DNA, the CDR3 is TGTGCCAGCAGCTTGCCCCGGGACAGGGTGTATTTT. Translated: CASSLPRDRVYF.

The chain employs TRBV6-6 and TRBJ2-7; D remains ambiguous. The V gene lost 6 bases and the J gene lost 1 base, with 7 bases spanning the gap. The CDR3 is 12 amino acids. The germline CDR1 and CDR2 sequences are MNHNY and SVGAGI (reference sequence). The CDR3 nucleotides are TGTGCCAGCAGGAGCACTTCCTACGAGCAGTACTTC. This gives the protein CASRSTSYEQYF.

This chain connects TRBV7-8 to TRBJ2-1, with 12 positions matching TRBD2. The CDR3 is 13 residues long. Unmatched junction bases numbered 6, after V lost 3 bases and J lost 15 bases. CDR1 is SGHVS, CDR2 FQNEAQ, per germline. The CDR3 is CASSLSSGRAVFF. CDR3 nucleotide sequence: TGTGCCAGCAGCTTGTCTAGCGGGAGGGCGGTGTTCTTC.

The V gene is TRBV19, the J gene TRBJ1-3, with TRBD1 matching 8 bases. The CDR3 runs 14 residues. V lost 5 bases to trimming and J lost 3 bases; unmatched junction nucleotides: 3. CDR1 is LNHDA and CDR2 is SQIVND in the germline V gene (reference sequence). Here the CDR3 DNA reads TGTGCCAGTAGTGCCAGGGGGCTTGGAAACACCATATATTTT. This encodes CASSARGLGNTIYF.

This clone came up once. V usage is TRBV27 and J usage is TRBJ2-7, with D perhaps matching TRBD2 (6 bases). The CDR3 contains 17 residues. The germline CDR1 and CDR2 sequences are MNHEY and SMNVEV (reference sequence). Deletions cut 4 bases from V and 2 bases from J, with 21 bases between. This CDR3 reads CASSSPRRRGAPYEQYF. CDR3 bases: TGTGCCAGCAGTTCGCCCCGTAGGAGGGGAGCACCCTACGAGCAGTACTTC.

V usage is TRBV7-8 and J usage is TRBJ1-3; 8 bases map to TRBD1. The germline gives CDR1 SGHVS, CDR2 FQNEAQ. The trim removed 4 bases at V and 6 bases at J, leaving 8 bases unmatched. CDR3 size: 15 residues. The chain's CDR3 is CASSSRQGPANTIYF. The DNA of the CDR3 is TGTGCCAGCAGCTCCAGACAGGGGCCCGCAAACACCATATATTTT.

This chain connects TRBV4-2 to TRBJ1-5; D not resolved. V was pared by 0 bases and J by 5 bases, with 5 bases between. Germline values: CDR1 LGHNA, CDR2 YNFKEQ. CDR3 length equals 13 residues. The CDR3 coding sequence is TGTGCCAGCAGCCAAGAGTTCTATCAGCCCCAGCATTTT. Translating it yields CASSQEFYQPQHF.

This chain uses TRBV25-1 with TRBJ1-1; 7 nucleotides line up with TRBD1. The V gene's germline CDR1 is MGHDK and CDR2 SYGVNS. J lost 1 base, V lost 2 bases, and 4 bases had no gene match. CDR3 length equals 15 residues. CDR3 nucleotides: TGTGCCAGCAGTGAACCTCGACAGGGGAACACTGAAGCTTTCTTT. Its translation: CASSEPRQGNTEAFF.

V gene TRBV7-8 combines with J gene TRBJ2-1; TRBD1 might be the D (5 bases). Germline V CDR1 and CDR2: SGHVS, FQNEAQ. The CDR3 covers 19 residues. Trimming removed 3 bases at V and 7 bases at J, with 28 bases between. As DNA, the CDR3 is TGTGCCAGCAGCTTCGTGAGTGTCCTGGATGCCCTACAGGTGAATGAGCAGTTCTTC. It is translated as CASSFVSVLDALQVNEQFF.

The chain couples TRBV6-4 to TRBJ1-1; no clear D gene. The CDR3 runs 14 residues. The V and J ends lost 0 bases and 3 bases respectively, with 8 bases between them. Germline V gene data show CDR1 as MRHNA and CDR2 as SNTAGT. CDR3: CASSDSWQDTEAFF. The DNA of the CDR3 is TGTGCCAGCAGTGACTCTTGGCAGGACACTGAAGCTTTCTTT.

Concerning this clone: Other DNA sequences in the same sample also yield this CDR3. This chain connects TRBV6-1 to TRBJ2-1, with D maybe TRBD2 (6 bases). V gave up 0 bases and J gave up 3 bases, with 6 bases separating them. CDR1 is MNHNS and CDR2 is SASEGT in the germline V gene. The CDR3 loop spans 14 amino acids. In DNA form, the CDR3 reads TGTGCCAGCAGTGAAGCGGGGGGCTACAATGAGCAGTTCTTC. Protein: CASSEAGGYNEQFF.

Details on this clone: One junction end disagrees with the germline gene, perhaps due to a read error. This chain links TRBV9 with TRBJ2-4; TRBD2 aligns across 8 bases. CDR3 length: 17 amino acids. Looked up from germline, CDR1 is SGDLS and CDR2 is YYNGEE. The CDR3 DNA is TGTGCCAGCAGCGTAGGAGCGTCGGGAGGGCCGGGGAACAGTCAGTACTTC. Its protein is CASSVGASGGPGNSQYF.